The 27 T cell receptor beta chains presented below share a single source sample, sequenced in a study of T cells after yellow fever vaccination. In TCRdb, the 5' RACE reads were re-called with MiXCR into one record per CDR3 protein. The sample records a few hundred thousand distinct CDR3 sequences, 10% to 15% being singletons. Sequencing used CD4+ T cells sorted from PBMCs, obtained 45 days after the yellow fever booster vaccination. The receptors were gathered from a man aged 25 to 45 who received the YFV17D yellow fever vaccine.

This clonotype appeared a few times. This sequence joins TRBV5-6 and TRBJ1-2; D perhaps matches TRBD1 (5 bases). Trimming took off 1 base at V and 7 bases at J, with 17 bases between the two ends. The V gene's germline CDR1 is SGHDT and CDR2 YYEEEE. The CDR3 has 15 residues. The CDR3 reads CASSLRAGLRSGYTF. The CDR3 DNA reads TGTGCCAGCAGCTTGCGGGCAGGGTTGAGGAGTGGCTACACCTTC.

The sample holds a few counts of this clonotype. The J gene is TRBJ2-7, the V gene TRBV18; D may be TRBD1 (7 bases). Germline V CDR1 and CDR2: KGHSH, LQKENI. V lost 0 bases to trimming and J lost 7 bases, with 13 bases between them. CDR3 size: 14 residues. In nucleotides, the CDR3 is TGTGCCAGCTCACCACCGTCCAGGGGGGTAGAGCAGTACTTC. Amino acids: CASSPPSRGVEQYF.

The CDR3 region is CSASGTSGKTDTQYF. DNA for the CDR3: TGCAGTGCTAGCGGGACTAGCGGGAAAACAGATACGCAGTATTTT. The rearrangement joins TRBV20-1 to TRBJ2-3; 13 nucleotides line up with TRBD2. The CDR3 length is 15 residues. The germline gives CDR1 DFQATT, CDR2 SNEGSKA (reference sequence). J lost 3 bases, V lost 3 bases, and 3 bases had no gene match.

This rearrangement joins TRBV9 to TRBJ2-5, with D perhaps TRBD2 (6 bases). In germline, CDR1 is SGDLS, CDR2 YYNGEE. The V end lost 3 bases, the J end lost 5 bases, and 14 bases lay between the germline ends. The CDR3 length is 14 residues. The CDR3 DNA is TGTGCCAGCAGCGCATGGGACTCGAAGGAGACCCAGTACTTC. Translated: CASSAWDSKETQYF. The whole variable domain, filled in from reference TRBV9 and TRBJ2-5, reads DSGVTQTPKHLITATGQRVTLRCSPRSGDLSVYWYQQSLDQGLQFLIQYYNGEERAKGNILERFSAQQFPDLHSELNLSSLELGDSALYFCASSAWDSKETQYFGPGTRLLVL.

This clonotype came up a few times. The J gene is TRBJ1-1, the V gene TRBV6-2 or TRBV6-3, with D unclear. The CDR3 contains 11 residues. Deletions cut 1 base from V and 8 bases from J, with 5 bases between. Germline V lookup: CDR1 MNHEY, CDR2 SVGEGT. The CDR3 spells CASSYLKEAFF. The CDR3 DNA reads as TGTGCCAGCAGTTACTTGAAAGAAGCTTTCTTT.

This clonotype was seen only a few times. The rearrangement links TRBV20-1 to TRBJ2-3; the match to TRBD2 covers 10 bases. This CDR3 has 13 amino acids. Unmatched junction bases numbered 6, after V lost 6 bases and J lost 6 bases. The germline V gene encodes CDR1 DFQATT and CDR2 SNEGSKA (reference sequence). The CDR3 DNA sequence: TGCAGTGCCCCTCTAGCGGGAGTTGATACGCAGTATTTT. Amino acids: CSAPLAGVDTQYF.

As DNA, the CDR3 is TGTGCCAGCAGCTTAGCGACAGGTACCCCCAACGAGCAGTTCTTC. Its protein product is CASSLATGTPNEQFF. This chain links TRBV7-6 with TRBJ2-1; possibly TRBD1 for D (6 bases). The CDR3 is made up of 15 amino acids. The V gene lost 0 bases and the J gene lost 10 bases, with 16 bases spanning the gap. The germline V gene has CDR1 SGHVS and CDR2 FNYEAQ.

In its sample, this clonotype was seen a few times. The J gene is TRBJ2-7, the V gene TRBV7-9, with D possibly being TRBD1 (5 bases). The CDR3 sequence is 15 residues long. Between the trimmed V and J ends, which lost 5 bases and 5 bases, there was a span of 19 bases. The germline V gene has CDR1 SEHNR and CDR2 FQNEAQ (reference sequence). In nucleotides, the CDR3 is TGTGCCAGCAGCCATAGACTGCAGGGTAACGACGAGCAGTACTTC. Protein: CASSHRLQGNDEQYF.

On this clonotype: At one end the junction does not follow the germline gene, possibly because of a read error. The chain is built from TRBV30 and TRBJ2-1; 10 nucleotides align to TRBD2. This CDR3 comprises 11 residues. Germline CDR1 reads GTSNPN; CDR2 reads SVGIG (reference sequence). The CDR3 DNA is TGTGCCTGGATAATCGCTAGCGGGAGTGTCTTC. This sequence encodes CAWIIASGSVF.

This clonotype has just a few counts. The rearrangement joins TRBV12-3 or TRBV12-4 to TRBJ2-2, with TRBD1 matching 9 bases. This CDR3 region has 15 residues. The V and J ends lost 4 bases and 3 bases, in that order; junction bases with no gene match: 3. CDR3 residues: CASSSDRGDTGELFF. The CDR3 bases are TGTGCCAGCAGTTCCGACAGGGGGGACACCGGGGAGCTGTTTTTT.

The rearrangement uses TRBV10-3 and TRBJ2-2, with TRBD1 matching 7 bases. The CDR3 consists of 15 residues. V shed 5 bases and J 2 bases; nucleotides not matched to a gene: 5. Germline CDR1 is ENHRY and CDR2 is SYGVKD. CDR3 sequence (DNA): TGTGCCATCAGTCCCGGGACAGTTAACACCGGGGAGCTGTTTTTT. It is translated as CAISPGTVNTGELFF.

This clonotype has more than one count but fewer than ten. The CDR3 coding sequence is TGTGCCACCAGTGATTTTCCCAGGGCCAATGAGCAGTTCTTC. It yields the protein CATSDFPRANEQFF. The chain uses TRBV24-1 and TRBJ2-1, with D possibly matching TRBD1 (5 bases). This CDR3 region has 14 residues. Trimming left V 1 base short and J 6 bases short, with 9 bases between. Germline values: CDR1 KGHDR, CDR2 SFDVKD.

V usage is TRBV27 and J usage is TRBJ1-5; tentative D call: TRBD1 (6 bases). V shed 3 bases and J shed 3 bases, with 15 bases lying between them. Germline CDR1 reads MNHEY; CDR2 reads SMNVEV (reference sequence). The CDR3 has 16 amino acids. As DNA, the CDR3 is TGTGCCAGCAGTTTTAGGGGGGGGTACCCCAATCAGCCCCAGCATTTT. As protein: CASSFRGGYPNQPQHF.

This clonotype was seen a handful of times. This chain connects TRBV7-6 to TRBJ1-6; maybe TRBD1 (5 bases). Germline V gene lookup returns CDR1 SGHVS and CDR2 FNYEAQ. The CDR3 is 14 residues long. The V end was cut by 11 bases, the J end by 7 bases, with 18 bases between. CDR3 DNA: TGTGCCTCCTGGCGGGGGGACTTCAATTCACCCCTCCACTTT. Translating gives CASWRGDFNSPLHF.

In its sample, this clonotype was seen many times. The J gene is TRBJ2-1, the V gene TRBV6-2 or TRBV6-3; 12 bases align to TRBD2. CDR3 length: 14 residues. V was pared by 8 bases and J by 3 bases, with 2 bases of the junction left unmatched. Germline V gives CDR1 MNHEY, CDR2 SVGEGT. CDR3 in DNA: TGTGCCAGCCCGGGACTAGCGGGCTACAATGAGCAGTTCTTC. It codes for CASPGLAGYNEQFF.

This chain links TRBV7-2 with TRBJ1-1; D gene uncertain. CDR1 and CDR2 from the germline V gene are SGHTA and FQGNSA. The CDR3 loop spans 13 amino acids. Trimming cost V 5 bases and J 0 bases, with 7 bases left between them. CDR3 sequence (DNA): TGTGCCAGCAGCATGTACATGAACACTGAAGCTTTCTTT. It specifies CASSMYMNTEAFF.

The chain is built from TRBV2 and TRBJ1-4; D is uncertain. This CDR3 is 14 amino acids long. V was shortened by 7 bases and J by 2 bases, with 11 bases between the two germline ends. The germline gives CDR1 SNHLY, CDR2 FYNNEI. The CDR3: CASTLERTNEKLFF. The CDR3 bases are TGTGCCAGCACCCTCGAGAGGACTAATGAAAAACTGTTTTTT.

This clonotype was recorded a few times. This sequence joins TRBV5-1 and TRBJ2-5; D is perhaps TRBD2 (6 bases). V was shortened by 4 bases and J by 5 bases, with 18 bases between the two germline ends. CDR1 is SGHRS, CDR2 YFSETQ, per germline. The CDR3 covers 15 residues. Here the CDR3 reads CASSRVPNGGETQYF. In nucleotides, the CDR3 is TGCGCCAGCAGCCGAGTGCCTAATGGGGGGGAGACCCAGTACTTC. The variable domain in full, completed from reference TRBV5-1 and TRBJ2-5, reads KAGVTQTPRYLIKTRGQQVTLSCSPISGHRSVSWYQQTPGQGLQFLFEYFSETQRNKGNFPGRFSGRQFSNSRSEMNVSTLELGDSALYLCASSRVPNGGETQYFGPGTRLLVL.

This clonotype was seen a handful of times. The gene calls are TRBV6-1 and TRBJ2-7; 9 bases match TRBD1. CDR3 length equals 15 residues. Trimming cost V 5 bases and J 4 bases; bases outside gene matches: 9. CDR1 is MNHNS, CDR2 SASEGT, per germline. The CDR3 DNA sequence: TGTGCCAGCAGTAAGACCGGGACAGGGTTTTACGAGCAGTACTTC. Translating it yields CASSKTGTGFYEQYF.

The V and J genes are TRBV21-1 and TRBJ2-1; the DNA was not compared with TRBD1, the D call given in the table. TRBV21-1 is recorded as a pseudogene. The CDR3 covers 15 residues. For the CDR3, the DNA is TGTGCCAGCAGCATCGGACACCCCCCATGGTGGGAGCAGTTCTTC. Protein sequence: CASSIGHPPWWEQFF.

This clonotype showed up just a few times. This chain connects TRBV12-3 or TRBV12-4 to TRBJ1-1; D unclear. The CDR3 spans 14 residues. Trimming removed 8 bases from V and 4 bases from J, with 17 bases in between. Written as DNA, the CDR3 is TGTGCCAGCGTAACGGGCACCTACGGCACTGAAGCTTTCTTT. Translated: CASVTGTYGTEAFF.

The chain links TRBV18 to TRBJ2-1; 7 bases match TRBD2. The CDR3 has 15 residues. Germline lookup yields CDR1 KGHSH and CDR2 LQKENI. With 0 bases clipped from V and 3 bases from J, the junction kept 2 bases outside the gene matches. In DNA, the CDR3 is TGTGCCAGCTCACCACCGGGAGGGATCTACAATGAGCAGTTCTTC. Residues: CASSPPGGIYNEQFF.

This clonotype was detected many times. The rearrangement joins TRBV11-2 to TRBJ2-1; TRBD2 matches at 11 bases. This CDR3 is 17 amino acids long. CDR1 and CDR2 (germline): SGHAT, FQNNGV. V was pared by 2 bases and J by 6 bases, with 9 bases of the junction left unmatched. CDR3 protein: CASSLRRLAGGLNEQFF. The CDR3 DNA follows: TGTGCCAGCAGCTTACGCCGCCTAGCGGGAGGACTCAATGAGCAGTTCTTC.

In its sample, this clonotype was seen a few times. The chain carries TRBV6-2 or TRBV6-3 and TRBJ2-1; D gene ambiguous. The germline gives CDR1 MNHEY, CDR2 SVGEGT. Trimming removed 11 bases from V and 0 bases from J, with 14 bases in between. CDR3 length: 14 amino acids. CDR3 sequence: CAAAVAGSYNEQFF. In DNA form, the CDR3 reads TGTGCCGCGGCGGTAGCCGGCTCCTACAATGAGCAGTTCTTC.

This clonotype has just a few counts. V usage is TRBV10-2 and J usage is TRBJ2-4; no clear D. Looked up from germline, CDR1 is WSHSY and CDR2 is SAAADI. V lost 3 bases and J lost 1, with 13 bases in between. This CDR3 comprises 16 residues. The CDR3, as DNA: TGCGCCAGCAGTGAAGGAGAGAAGGTTGCCAAAAACATTCAGTACTTC. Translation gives CASSEGEKVAKNIQYF.

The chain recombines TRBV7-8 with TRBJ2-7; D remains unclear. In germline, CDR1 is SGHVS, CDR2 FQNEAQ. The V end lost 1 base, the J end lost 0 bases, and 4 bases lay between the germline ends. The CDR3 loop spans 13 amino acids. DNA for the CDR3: TGTGCCAGCAGCTTAGATCCCTCCTACGAGCAGTACTTC. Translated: CASSLDPSYEQYF.

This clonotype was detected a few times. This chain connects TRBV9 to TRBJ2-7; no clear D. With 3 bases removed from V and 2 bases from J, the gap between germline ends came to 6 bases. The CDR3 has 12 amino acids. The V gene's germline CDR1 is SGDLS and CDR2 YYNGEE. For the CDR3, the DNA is TGTGCCAGCAGCGCAGATGCCTACGAGCAGTACTTC. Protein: CASSADAYEQYF.